This TCR beta chain was documented in a study of blood T cell repertoires in COVID-19. Across the study: Whether acute or convalescent, the COVID-19 samples came from the United States, Italy and Spain.

This clone was picked up many times. Produced via immunoSEQ multiplex PCR; TCRdb's table is partial and in-frame only. This table holds about 130,000 clones, 84% found once. The V gene's germline CDR1 is MNHNY and CDR2 SVGAGI (reference sequence). Trimming took 5 bases from V and 4 from J; bases not matched to a gene: 7. There are 14 residues in the CDR3. The sample taken for sequencing was peripheral blood. The chain recombines TRBV6-6 with TRBJ1-1, with 7 bases matching TRBD1. The origin of this receptor is a woman aged 25 to 39 who had recovered from COVID-19. CDR3 residues: CASSNGDSSTEAFF. DNA of the CDR3: TGTGCCAGCAGTAACGGGGACAGTTCCACTGAAGCTTTCTTT.